The 6 T cell receptor beta chains below all came from one sample that was sequenced in a study of identical twins. TCRdb analysed the 5' RACE reads with MiXCR anew, one entry per CDR3 protein. The sample has roughly 1,500,000 distinct CDR3 sequences, less than 35% seen once. Sequenced: cord blood. The receptors here all came from a newborn girl in good health.

The chain recombines TRBV5-1 with TRBJ2-3, with D tentatively TRBD2 (6 bases). V was pared by 1 base and J by 1 base, with 13 bases between. Per the germline V gene, CDR1 is SGHRS and CDR2 is YFSETQ. This CDR3 is built from 16 residues. CDR3 in DNA: TGCGCCAGCAGCTTGTATCCTACGGGGGGCACAGATACGCAGTATTTT. Residues: CASSLYPTGGTDTQYF.

In DNA, the CDR3 is TGTGCCAGCAGCTCCCCAGACGGTATCTCCACAGATACGCAGTATTTT. This gives the protein CASSSPDGISTDTQYF. The rearrangement joins TRBV13 to TRBJ2-3; D gene uncertain. V dropped 4 bases and J dropped 2 bases, with 16 bases sitting between them. CDR3 length equals 16 residues. The germline V gene has CDR1 PRHDT and CDR2 FYEKMQ (reference sequence).

J is TRBJ1-6 and V is TRBV12-3 or TRBV12-4; a weak D match, TRBD1 (5 bases). The CDR3 contains 14 residues. V lost 7 bases to trimming and J lost 10 bases, with 17 bases between them. As DNA, the CDR3 is TGTGCCAGCACCTGGGAGGGGAGGCAGTCACCCCTCCACTTT. Its protein product is CASTWEGRQSPLHF.

This clonotype came up a few times. This chain uses TRBV2 with TRBJ2-7, with D tentatively TRBD2 (5 bases). The CDR3 has 13 residues. Germline V lookup: CDR1 SNHLY, CDR2 FYNNEI. V lost 8 bases and J lost 4, with 15 bases in between. CDR3: CASARDGSYEQYF. The CDR3 region has the DNA TGTGCCAGCGCGAGGGATGGTTCTTACGAGCAGTACTTC.

This chain connects TRBV5-4 to TRBJ2-3, with D unclear. CDR1 is SGHNT and CDR2 is YYREEE in the germline V gene (reference sequence). The CDR3 runs to 14 residues. Trimming pared 1 base from V and 6 bases from J, leaving 12 bases between. CDR3 amino acids: CASSLRVQPDTQYF. In DNA form, the CDR3 reads TGTGCCAGCAGCTTGCGGGTCCAGCCCGATACGCAGTATTTT. Full variable domain (remainder filled in from reference TRBV5-4 and TRBJ2-3): ETGVTQSPTHLIKTRGQQVTLRCSSQSGHNTVSWYQQALGQGPQFIFQYYREEENGRGNFPPRFSGLQFPNYSSELNVNALELDDSALYLCASSLRVQPDTQYFGPGTRLTVL.

This clonotype was counted a few times. This sequence joins TRBV6-2 or TRBV6-3 and TRBJ2-1, with 8 positions matching TRBD2. The CDR3 totals 14 residues. The V gene end was trimmed by 4 bases and the J gene end by 10 bases; junction bases not matched to a gene: 9. CDR1 is MNHEY, CDR2 SVGEGT, per germline. The CDR3 is CASSLGLGMREQFF. In DNA, the CDR3 is TGTGCCAGCAGTTTGGGACTAGGGATGAGGGAGCAGTTCTTC.